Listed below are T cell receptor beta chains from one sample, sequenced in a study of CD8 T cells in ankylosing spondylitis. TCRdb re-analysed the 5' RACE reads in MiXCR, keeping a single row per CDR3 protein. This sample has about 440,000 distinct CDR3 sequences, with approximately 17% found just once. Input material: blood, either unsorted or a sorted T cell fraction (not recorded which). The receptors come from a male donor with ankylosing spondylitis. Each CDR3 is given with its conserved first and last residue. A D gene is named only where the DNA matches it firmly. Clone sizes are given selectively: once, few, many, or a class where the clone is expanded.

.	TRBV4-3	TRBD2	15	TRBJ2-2	CASSQDLAGVGELFF	TGCGCCAGCAGCCAGGACCTAGCGGGAGTCGGGGAGCTGTTTTTT
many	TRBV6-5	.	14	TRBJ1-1	CASSYRGLNTEAFF	TGTGCCAGCAGTTACAGGGGTTTGAACACTGAAGCTTTCTTT
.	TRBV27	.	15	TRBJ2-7	CASSLSGTLLYEQYF	TGTGCCAGCAGTTTATCTGGGACACTGCTCTACGAGCAGTACTTC
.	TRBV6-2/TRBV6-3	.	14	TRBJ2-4	CASRKGYIENIQYF	TGTGCCAGCAGAAAGGGGTATATCGAAAACATTCAGTACTTC
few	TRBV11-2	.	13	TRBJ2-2	CASSSRLSGELFF	TGTGCCAGCAGCTCAAGACTTTCCGGGGAGCTGTTTTTT
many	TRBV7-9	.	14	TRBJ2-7	CASSLGQGFYEQYF	TGTGCCAGCAGCCTCGGGCAGGGCTTCTACGAGCAGTACTTC
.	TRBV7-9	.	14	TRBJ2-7	CASSFPGPEYEQYF	TGTGCCAGCAGCTTCCCGGGACCAGAATACGAGCAGTACTTC
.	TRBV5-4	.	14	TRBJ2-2	CASSSPWETGELFF	TGTGCCAGCAGCTCCCCCTGGGAGACCGGGGAGCTGTTTTTT
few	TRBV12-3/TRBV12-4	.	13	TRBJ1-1	CASSFPGGTEAFF	TGTGCCAGCAGTTTCCCGGGCGGGACTGAAGCTTTCTTT
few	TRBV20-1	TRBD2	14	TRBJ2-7	CSARDSGTTYEQYF	TGCAGTGCTAGAGATAGCGGGACTACCTACGAGCAGTACTTC
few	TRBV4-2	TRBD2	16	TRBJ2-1	CASSKNSGSSYNEQFF	TGTGCCAGCAGCAAAAATAGCGGGAGCTCCTACAATGAGCAGTTCTTC
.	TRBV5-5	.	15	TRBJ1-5	CASSLGFSSNQPQHF	TGTGCCAGCAGCTTGGGGTTCAGTAGCAATCAGCCCCAGCATTTT
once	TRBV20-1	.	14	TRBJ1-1	CSAYAGIIGTEAFF	TGCAGTGCTTATGCGGGGATTATAGGTACTGAAGCTTTCTTT
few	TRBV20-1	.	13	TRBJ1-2	CSASFRGREGYTF	TGCAGTGCTAGTTTCCGGGGCCGGGAGGGCTACACCTTC
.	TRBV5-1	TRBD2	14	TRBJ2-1	CASSTALAGNEQFF	TGCGCCAGCAGCACTGCACTAGCGGGGAATGAGCAGTTCTTC
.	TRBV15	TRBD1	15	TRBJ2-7	CATSRLDRDSYEQYF	TGTGCCACCAGCAGACTTGACAGGGACTCCTACGAGCAGTACTTC
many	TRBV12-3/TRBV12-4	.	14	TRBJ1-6	CASSSQGDNSPLHF	TGTGCCAGCAGTTCCCAGGGTGATAATTCACCCCTCCACTTT
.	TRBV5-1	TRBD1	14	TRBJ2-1	CASSYGQGPNEQFF	TGCGCCAGCAGCTATGGACAGGGCCCCAATGAGCAGTTCTTC
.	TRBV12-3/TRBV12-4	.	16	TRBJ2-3	CACSVWAGQSTDTQYF	TGTGCCTGCTCTGTGTGGGCAGGGCAGAGCACAGATACGCAGTATTTT
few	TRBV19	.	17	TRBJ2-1	CASSIDGWQLTNNEQFF	TGTGCCAGTAGTATAGATGGGTGGCAGCTTACAAACAATGAGCAGTTCTTC
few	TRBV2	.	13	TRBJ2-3	CASSGDNTDTQYF	TGTGCCAGCAGTGGAGACAACACAGATACGCAGTATTTT
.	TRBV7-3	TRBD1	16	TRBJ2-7	CASSPTGQGAAYEQYF	TGTGCCAGCAGCCCAACGGGACAGGGGGCAGCCTACGAGCAGTACTTC